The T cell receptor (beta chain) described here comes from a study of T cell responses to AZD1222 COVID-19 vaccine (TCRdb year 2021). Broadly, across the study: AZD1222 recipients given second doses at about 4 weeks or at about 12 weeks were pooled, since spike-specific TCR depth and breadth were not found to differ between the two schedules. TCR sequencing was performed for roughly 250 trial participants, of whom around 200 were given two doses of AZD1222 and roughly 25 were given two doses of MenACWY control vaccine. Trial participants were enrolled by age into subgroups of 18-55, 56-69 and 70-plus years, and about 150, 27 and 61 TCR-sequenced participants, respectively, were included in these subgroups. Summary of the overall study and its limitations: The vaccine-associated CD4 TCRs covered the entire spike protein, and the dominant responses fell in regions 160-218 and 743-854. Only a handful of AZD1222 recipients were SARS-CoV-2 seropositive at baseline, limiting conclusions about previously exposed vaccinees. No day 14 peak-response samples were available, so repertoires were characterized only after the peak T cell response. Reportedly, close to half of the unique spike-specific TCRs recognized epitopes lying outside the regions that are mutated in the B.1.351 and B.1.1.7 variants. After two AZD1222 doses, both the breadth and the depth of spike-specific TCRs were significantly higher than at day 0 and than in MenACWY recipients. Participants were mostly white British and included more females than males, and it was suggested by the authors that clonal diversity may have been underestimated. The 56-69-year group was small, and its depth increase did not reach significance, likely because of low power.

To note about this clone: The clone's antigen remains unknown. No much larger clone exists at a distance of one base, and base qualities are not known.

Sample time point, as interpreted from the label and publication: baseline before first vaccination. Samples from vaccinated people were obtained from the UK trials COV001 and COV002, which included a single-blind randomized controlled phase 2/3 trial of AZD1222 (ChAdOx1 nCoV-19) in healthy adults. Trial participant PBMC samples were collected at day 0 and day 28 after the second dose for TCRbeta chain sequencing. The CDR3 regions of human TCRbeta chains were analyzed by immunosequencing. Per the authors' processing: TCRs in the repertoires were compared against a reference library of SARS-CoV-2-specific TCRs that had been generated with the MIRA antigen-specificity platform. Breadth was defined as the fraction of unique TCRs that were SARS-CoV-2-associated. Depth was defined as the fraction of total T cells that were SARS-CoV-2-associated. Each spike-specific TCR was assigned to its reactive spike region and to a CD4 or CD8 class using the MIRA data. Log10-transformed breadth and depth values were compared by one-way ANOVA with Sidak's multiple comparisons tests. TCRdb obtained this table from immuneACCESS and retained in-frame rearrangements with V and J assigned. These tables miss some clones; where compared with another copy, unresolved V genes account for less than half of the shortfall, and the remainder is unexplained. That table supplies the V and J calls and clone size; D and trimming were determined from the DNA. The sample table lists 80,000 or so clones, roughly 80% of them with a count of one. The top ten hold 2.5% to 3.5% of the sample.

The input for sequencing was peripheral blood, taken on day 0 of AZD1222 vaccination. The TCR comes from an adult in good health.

The CDR3 in this case is CASSSSSNQPQHF. The bases are TGTGCCAGCAGCTCATCCAGCAATCAGCCCCAGCATTTT. The rearranged chain carries TRBV7-2 and TRBJ1-5; too little of a D gene remains to name it. V drops 4 bases and J drops 1 base, leaving 5 bases in between. As encoded in the germline V gene, CDR1 is SGHTA while CDR2 is FQGNSA. The CDR3 starts with the cysteine, ends with the phenylalanine, and has 13 residues. CDR3 DNA only is kept here, 39 bases in frame from base 1.